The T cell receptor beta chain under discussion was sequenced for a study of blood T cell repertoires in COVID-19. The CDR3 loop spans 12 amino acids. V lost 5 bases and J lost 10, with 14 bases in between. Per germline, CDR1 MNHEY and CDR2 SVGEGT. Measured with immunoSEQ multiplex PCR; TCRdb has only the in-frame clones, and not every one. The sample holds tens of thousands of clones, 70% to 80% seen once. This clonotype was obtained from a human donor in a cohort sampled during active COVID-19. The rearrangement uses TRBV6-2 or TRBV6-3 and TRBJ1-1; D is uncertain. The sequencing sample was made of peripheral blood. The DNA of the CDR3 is TGTGCCAGCAGTCGAGAACCAACCGGAGCTTTCTTT. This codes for CASSREPTGAFF.